Sequencing of this TCR beta chain was carried out in a study of T cell responses to AZD1222 COVID-19 vaccine. Study at large: Pooling was applied to second doses at about 4 or about 12 weeks.

This table comes from immunoSEQ multiplex PCR, and its TCRdb copy is limited to in-frame clones, with some not included. This sample has some 100,000 clones, with roughly nine tenths found just once. V shed 2 bases, J shed 1 base, and the junction held 1 base outside the gene matches. Germline values: CDR1 KGHSH, CDR2 LQKENI. This CDR3 comprises 14 residues. The sample consisted of peripheral blood, taken on day 0 of AZD1222 vaccination. This chain connects TRBV18 to TRBJ1-1; 7 bases match TRBD1. This receptor was obtained from an adult in good health. In nucleotides, the CDR3 is TGTGCCAGCTCACCAGACAGGGCGAACACTGAAGCTTTCTTT. As protein: CASSPDRANTEAFF.